This T cell receptor (beta chain) was identified in a study of blood T cell repertoires in COVID-19. Study-level information: Samples of COVID-19 (acute and convalescent) were obtained from the United States, Italy and Spain. In each case, the material was cDNA or gDNA derived from T cells, B-cell-depleted T cells, or PBMCs.

Authors' analysis steps: Researchers report that nucleated cell counts were estimated from reference gene primer amplification. Assay used: immunoSEQ multiplex PCR; TCRdb lists only in-frame clones, some missing. V and J calls plus clone size are reproduced from that table; the DNA served to infer D and trimming. The sample has approximately 140,000 clones; around 85% are singletons. This clone was observed a single time. Per germline, CDR1 SGHNT and CDR2 YYREEE (reference sequence). The CDR3 consists of 15 residues. The junction had 4 bases not matched to a gene; V was cut back by 4 bases and J by 2 bases.

The V gene is TRBV5-4, the J gene TRBJ2-7; 12 bases line up with TRBD1. The origin of this receptor is a woman at least 80 years old with acute or convalescent COVID-19. Sequenced sample: peripheral blood. CDR3 coding DNA: TGTGCCAGCAGCCGGGACAGGGGGCAGACCTACGAGCAGTACTTC. Translating gives CASSRDRGQTYEQYF.